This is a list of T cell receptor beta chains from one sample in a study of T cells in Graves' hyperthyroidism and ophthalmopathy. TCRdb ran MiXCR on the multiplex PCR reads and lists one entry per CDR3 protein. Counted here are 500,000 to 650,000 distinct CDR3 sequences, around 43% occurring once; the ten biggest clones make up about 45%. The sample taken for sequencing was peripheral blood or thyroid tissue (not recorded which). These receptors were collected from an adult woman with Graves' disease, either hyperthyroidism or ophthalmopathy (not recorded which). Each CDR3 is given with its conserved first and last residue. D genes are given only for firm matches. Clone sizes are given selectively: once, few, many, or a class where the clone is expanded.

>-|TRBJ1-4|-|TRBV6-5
TGTGCCAGCAGTTACCCCTCGAGCGTAGGGGCGAGAGAAAAACTGTTTTTT
CASSYPSSVGAREKLFF
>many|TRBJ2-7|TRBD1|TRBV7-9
TGTGCCAGCAGCTTAGGGGGCCCGGGACAGCTCTACGAGCAGTACTTC
CASSLGGPGQLYEQYF
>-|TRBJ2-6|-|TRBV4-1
TGCGCCAGCAGCCAGATGGGATCTGGGGCCAACGTCCTGACTTTC
CASSQMGSGANVLTF
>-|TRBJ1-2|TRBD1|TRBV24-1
TGTGCCACCAGTGATGCGGGACAGGGACTAAACTATGGCTACACCTTC
CATSDAGQGLNYGYTF
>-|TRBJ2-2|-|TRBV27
TGTGCCAGCAGTCCCCTGGACCGTCGGGAGCTGTTTTTT
CASSPLDRRELFF
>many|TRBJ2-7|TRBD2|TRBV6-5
TGTGCCAGCAGTTACTCGGGAGGGCTGCGGGCCGAGCAGTACTTC
CASSYSGGLRAEQYF
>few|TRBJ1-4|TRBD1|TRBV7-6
TGTGCCAGCAGCAAACAGGGGTTGAAACTGTTTTTT
CASSKQGLKLFF
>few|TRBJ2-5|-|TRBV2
TGTGCCAGCAGGATCGGCGGGTTCCAAGAGACCCAGTACTTC
CASRIGGFQETQYF
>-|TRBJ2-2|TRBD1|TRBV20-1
TGCAGTGCACGACAGGGGGCGACCGGGGAGCTGTTTTTT
CSARQGATGELFF
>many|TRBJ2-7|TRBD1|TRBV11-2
TGTGCCAGCAGCCTAACAGGGGCTGGGTCCTACGAGCAGTACTTC
CASSLTGAGSYEQYF
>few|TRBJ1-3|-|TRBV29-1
TGCAGCGTTGAAGACCTAAACACCATATATTTT
CSVEDLNTIYF
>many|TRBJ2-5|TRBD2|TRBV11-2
TGTGCCAGCAGCTTAGCGGGAGGACGGGAGACCCAGTACTTC
CASSLAGGRETQYF
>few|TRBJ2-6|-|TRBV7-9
TGTGCCAGCAGCAGCGGGCCGAACAACGTCCTGACTTTC
CASSSGPNNVLTF
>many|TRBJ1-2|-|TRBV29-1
TGCAGCGTTGTAGCGGAAGACTATGGCTACACCTTC
CSVVAEDYGYTF
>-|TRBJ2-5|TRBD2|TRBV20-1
TGCAGTGCTAAACGACTAGCGGAAGGGCAGACCCAGTACTTC
CSAKRLAEGQTQYF